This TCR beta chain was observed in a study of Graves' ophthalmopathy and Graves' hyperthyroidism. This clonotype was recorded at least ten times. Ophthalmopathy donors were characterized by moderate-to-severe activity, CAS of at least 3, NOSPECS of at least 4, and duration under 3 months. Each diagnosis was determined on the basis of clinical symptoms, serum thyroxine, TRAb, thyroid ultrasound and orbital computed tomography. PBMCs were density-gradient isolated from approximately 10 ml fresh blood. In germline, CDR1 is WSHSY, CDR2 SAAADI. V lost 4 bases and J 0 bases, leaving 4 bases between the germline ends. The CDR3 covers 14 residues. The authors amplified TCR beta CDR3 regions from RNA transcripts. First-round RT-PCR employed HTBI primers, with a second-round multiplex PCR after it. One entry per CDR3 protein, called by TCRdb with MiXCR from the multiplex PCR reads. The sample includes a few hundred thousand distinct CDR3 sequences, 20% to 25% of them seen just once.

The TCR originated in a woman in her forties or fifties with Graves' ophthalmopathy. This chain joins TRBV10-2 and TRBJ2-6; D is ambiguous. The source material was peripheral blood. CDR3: CASSGSSGANVLTF. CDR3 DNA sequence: TGCGCCAGCAGTGGGAGCTCTGGGGCCAACGTCCTGACTTTC.